The rows below give T cell receptor beta chains drawn from one sample of a study of blood T cells in healthy people across ages. TCRdb itself ran the 5' RACE reads through MiXCR, one entry per CDR3 protein. The repertoire consists of about 670,000 distinct CDR3 sequences, with 35% to 50% occurring once and the leading ten covering about 30%. Sequencing was done on a sample of blood. These receptors were collected from a man of 80 years or more in good health. Both conserved end residues are part of each CDR3. D genes are given only for firm matches. Not every row has a clone size; where given, it reads once, few, many or a size class.

cdr3_aa: CASTYGGGTEAFF; cdr3_nt: TGTGCCAGCACCTATGGGGGCGGGACTGAAGCTTTCTTT; d_call: .; v_call: TRBV6-5; clone_size: .; j_call: TRBJ1-1; cdr3_length: 13
cdr3_aa: CSADNRGPTETQYF; cdr3_nt: TGCAGTGCGGATAACAGGGGGCCAACGGAGACCCAGTACTTC; d_call: TRBD1; v_call: TRBV20-1; clone_size: many; j_call: TRBJ2-5; cdr3_length: 14
cdr3_aa: CSAVGTSGTYNEQFF; cdr3_nt: TGCAGTGCCGTCGGGACTAGCGGCACCTACAATGAGCAGTTCTTC; d_call: TRBD2; v_call: TRBV20-1; clone_size: .; j_call: TRBJ2-1; cdr3_length: 15
cdr3_aa: CASTVEYIGEQYF; cdr3_nt: TGTGCCAGCACAGTGGAATACATCGGCGAGCAGTACTTC; d_call: .; v_call: TRBV7-9; clone_size: .; j_call: TRBJ2-7; cdr3_length: 13
cdr3_aa: CSARDRVRASGTDTQYF; cdr3_nt: TGCAGTGCTAGAGATAGGGTCAGGGCTAGCGGCACAGATACGCAGTATTTT; d_call: .; v_call: TRBV20-1; clone_size: .; j_call: TRBJ2-3; cdr3_length: 17
cdr3_aa: CASSLPMAKNIQYF; cdr3_nt: TGTGCCAGCAGTTTACCTATGGCCAAAAACATTCAGTACTTC; d_call: .; v_call: TRBV28; clone_size: .; j_call: TRBJ2-4; cdr3_length: 14
cdr3_aa: CASRYSSGGRLGEQYF; cdr3_nt: TGTGCCAGCAGGTACTCCTCCGGCGGGAGGCTTGGAGAGCAGTACTTC; d_call: TRBD2; v_call: TRBV6-6; clone_size: many; j_call: TRBJ2-7; cdr3_length: 16
cdr3_aa: CASSRRAGANVLAF; cdr3_nt: TGTGCCAGCAGCCGGAGGGCTGGGGCCAACGTCCTGGCTTTC; d_call: .; v_call: TRBV7-2; clone_size: .; j_call: TRBJ2-6; cdr3_length: 14
cdr3_aa: CASSVGRERETQYF; cdr3_nt: TGCGCCAGCAGCGTGGGGCGGGAGAGAGAGACCCAGTACTTC; d_call: TRBD2; v_call: TRBV5-1; clone_size: .; j_call: TRBJ2-5; cdr3_length: 14
cdr3_aa: CASSQGSLYQPQHF; cdr3_nt: TGTGCCAGCAGCCAGGGTTCTCTTTATCAGCCCCAGCATTTT; d_call: .; v_call: TRBV9; clone_size: .; j_call: TRBJ1-5; cdr3_length: 14
cdr3_aa: CASIKTAGGVETQYF; cdr3_nt: TGTGCCAGCATCAAAACCGCGGGAGGAGTGGAGACCCAGTACTTC; d_call: TRBD2; v_call: TRBV6-5; clone_size: few; j_call: TRBJ2-5; cdr3_length: 15
cdr3_aa: CASSFLPIYEQYF; cdr3_nt: TGTGCCAGCAGCTTCCTACCGATCTACGAGCAGTACTTC; d_call: .; v_call: TRBV7-6; clone_size: few; j_call: TRBJ2-7; cdr3_length: 13
cdr3_aa: CASFTGYNEQFF; cdr3_nt: TGTGCCAGTTTCACCGGGTACAATGAGCAGTTCTTC; d_call: .; v_call: TRBV6-5; clone_size: once; j_call: TRBJ2-1; cdr3_length: 12
cdr3_aa: CASSQRQLRTPLHF; cdr3_nt: TGTGCCAGCAGCCAGAGACAGTTAAGGACACCCCTCCACTTT; d_call: .; v_call: TRBV3-1; clone_size: few; j_call: TRBJ1-6; cdr3_length: 14
cdr3_aa: CASNNRDRRNTIYF; cdr3_nt: TGTGCCAGCAATAACCGGGATCGGAGGAACACCATATATTTT; d_call: .; v_call: TRBV12-3/TRBV12-4; clone_size: few; j_call: TRBJ1-3; cdr3_length: 14
cdr3_aa: CSAPTRSLAGGSYEQYF; cdr3_nt: TGCAGTGCCCCTACCCGATCACTAGCGGGAGGTTCCTACGAGCAGTACTTC; d_call: TRBD2; v_call: TRBV20-1; clone_size: many; j_call: TRBJ2-7; cdr3_length: 17
cdr3_aa: CASSPVKAAEETQYF; cdr3_nt: TGTGCCAGCTCACCAGTGAAGGCTGCAGAAGAGACCCAGTACTTC; d_call: .; v_call: TRBV18; clone_size: .; j_call: TRBJ2-5; cdr3_length: 15
cdr3_aa: CSTGGGVPSTDTQYF; cdr3_nt: TGCAGTACCGGGGGTGGTGTCCCTAGCACAGATACGCAGTATTTT; d_call: .; v_call: TRBV20-1; clone_size: .; j_call: TRBJ2-3; cdr3_length: 15
cdr3_aa: CASDPQGGTDTQYF; cdr3_nt: TGTGCCAGCGATCCCCAGGGGGGCACAGATACGCAGTATTTT; d_call: TRBD1; v_call: TRBV7-9; clone_size: few; j_call: TRBJ2-3; cdr3_length: 14
cdr3_aa: CATSRVASIGNEQYF; cdr3_nt: TGTGCCACCAGCAGAGTAGCGTCCATAGGGAATGAGCAGTACTTC; d_call: .; v_call: TRBV15; clone_size: .; j_call: TRBJ2-7; cdr3_length: 15
cdr3_aa: CAWSVQGETQYF; cdr3_nt: TGTGCCTGGAGTGTACAGGGGGAGACCCAGTACTTC; d_call: TRBD1; v_call: TRBV30; clone_size: few; j_call: TRBJ2-5; cdr3_length: 12
cdr3_aa: CASSESRRSYGYTF; cdr3_nt: TGCGCCAGCAGTGAGTCACGGCGGTCTTATGGCTACACCTTC; d_call: .; v_call: TRBV10-2; clone_size: few; j_call: TRBJ1-2; cdr3_length: 14
cdr3_aa: CASSPPPGAPDTQYF; cdr3_nt: TGTGCCAGCTCACCACCTCCAGGTGCGCCAGATACGCAGTATTTT; d_call: .; v_call: TRBV18; clone_size: few; j_call: TRBJ2-3; cdr3_length: 15
cdr3_aa: CASSFLTGGGTGELFF; cdr3_nt: TGTGCCAGCAGTTTCTTGACAGGGGGAGGAACCGGGGAGCTGTTTTTT; d_call: TRBD1; v_call: TRBV27; clone_size: .; j_call: TRBJ2-2; cdr3_length: 16